This passage covers 5 T cell receptor beta chains from one sample sequenced in a study of cytomegalovirus exposure and HLA in healthy donors. Here immunoSEQ multiplex PCR was the method, and the copy in TCRdb shows in-frame clones only, minus some. The table lists more than 300,000 clones, about nine tenths of them singletons. Sequenced: PBMCs. The receptors come from a woman aged 18-29 years in good health and CMV-seronegative.

This sequence joins TRBV29-1 and TRBJ2-6; 8 bases align to TRBD1. Germline assignment: CDR1 SQVTM and CDR2 ANQGSEA. With 6 bases clipped from V and 2 bases from J, the junction kept 15 bases outside the gene matches. This CDR3 is 18 amino acids long. Here the CDR3 DNA reads TGCAGCGTCCAAGACATTGGGGCAGGGGGCGCTGGGGCCAACGTCCTGACTTTC. Amino acid sequence: CSVQDIGAGGAGANVLTF.

As for this clone: This CDR3 is also generated by other DNA sequences in the sample. This sequence joins TRBV30 and TRBJ1-1, with D tentatively TRBD1 (6 bases). CDR1 and CDR2 (germline): GTSNPN, SVGIG (reference sequence). The CDR3 runs to 12 residues. With 0 bases removed from V and 5 bases from J, the gap between germline ends came to 7 bases. The CDR3 protein is CAWSVTGTEAFF. The CDR3 DNA sequence: TGTGCCTGGAGTGTAACAGGGACTGAAGCTTTCTTT.

This rearrangement joins TRBV6-1 to TRBJ2-1, with a possible D match to TRBD2 (5 bases). V lost 3 bases to trimming and J lost 4 bases, with 10 bases between them. Germline loops: CDR1 MNHNS, CDR2 SASEGT. CDR3 length equals 14 residues. The CDR3 here is CASSDFGLYNEQFF. CDR3 DNA sequence: TGTGCCAGCAGTGATTTCGGACTTTACAATGAGCAGTTCTTC.

V and J are TRBV2 and TRBJ1-2; TRBD1 is a possible D gene (6 bases). Germline CDR1 is SNHLY and CDR2 is FYNNEI. This CDR3 has 14 amino acids. V lost 5 bases to trimming and J lost 4 bases, with 14 bases between them. As DNA, the CDR3 is TGTGCCAGCAGTCTGACAGGAAACATCTATGGCTACACCTTC. Amino acids: CASSLTGNIYGYTF.

V usage is TRBV25-1 and J usage is TRBJ1-2; 10 nucleotides align to TRBD1. This CDR3 contains 15 residues. The germline V gene encodes CDR1 MGHDK and CDR2 SYGVNS. The trim removed 4 bases at V and 6 bases at J, leaving 8 bases unmatched. CDR3 coding DNA: TGTGCCAGCAGTGCAAGGACAGGGGGACTCCATGGCTACACCTTC. Protein sequence: CASSARTGGLHGYTF.